Listed here are 26 T cell receptor beta chains from one sample, sequenced in a study of blood T cell repertoires in COVID-19 (dated by TCRdb to 2018 to 2020). The library relied on the immunoSEQ multiplex PCR assay. TCRdb took this table from immuneACCESS and kept in-frame rearrangements with V and J called. Such tables lack part of the clones; where checked against another copy, unresolved V genes explain under half of the gap, and the rest is unexplained. The sample includes 35,000 to 45,000 clones, with about 77% observed a single time. The ten largest clonotypes hold approximately 30% of the sample. Sequences were obtained from peripheral blood. These receptors were obtained from a woman between 65 and 79 years old with acute or convalescent COVID-19.

Here the CDR3 reads CASSEPGQAYNEQFF. DNA for the CDR3: TGTGCCAGCAGTGAACCGGGACAGGCCTACAATGAGCAGTTCTTC. This chain uses TRBV6-1 with TRBJ2-1; 8 bases fit TRBD1. Germline lookup yields CDR1 MNHNS and CDR2 SASEGT. With V trimmed by 2 bases and J by 2 bases, 2 bases remained unmatched. CDR3 size: 15 residues.

The CDR3 region is CASSHERLQETQYF. The DNA for the CDR3 is TGTGCCAGTAGCCACGAACGGTTACAAGAGACCCAGTACTTC. The chain employs TRBV19 and TRBJ2-5; no definite D call. Germline V gene data show CDR1 as LNHDA and CDR2 as SQIVND (reference sequence). Trimming took 6 bases from V and 2 from J, leaving 13 bases between them. The CDR3 covers 14 residues.

This chain links TRBV11-1 with TRBJ1-1, with D unclear. With 3 bases removed from V and 4 bases from J, the gap between germline ends came to 6 bases. The V gene's germline CDR1 is SGHAT and CDR2 FQDESV (reference sequence). The CDR3 loop spans 12 amino acids. The CDR3 DNA reads as TGTGCCAGCAGCTTCACGGTCACTGAAGCTTTCTTT. Translation gives CASSFTVTEAFF.

The gene calls are TRBV30 and TRBJ1-1; 8 bases are shared with TRBD1. The CDR3 is 13 amino acids. Trimming removed 3 bases from V and 5 bases from J; junction bases left unmatched: 5. CDR1 GTSNPN and CDR2 SVGIG come from the germline V gene (reference sequence). CDR3 residues: CAWRRQGRTEAFF. Written as DNA, the CDR3 is TGTGCCTGGAGGAGACAGGGGAGGACTGAAGCTTTCTTT.

With regard to this clone: A junction boundary mismatches the germline segment, possibly from a read error. V and J are TRBV7-2 and TRBJ1-6; D remains ambiguous. There are 14 residues in the CDR3. Germline-derived CDR1 and CDR2 are SGHTA and FQGNSA. The CDR3 spells CASSLEDYNSPLHF. The CDR3 region has the DNA TGTGCCAGCAGCTTGGAGGATTATAATTCGCCCCTCCACTTT.

The gene calls are TRBV7-6 and TRBJ1-6, with 7 bases aligning to TRBD1. Germline CDR1 is SGHVS and CDR2 is FNYEAQ. The CDR3 is 15 amino acids. V was clipped by 5 bases and J by 5 bases; unmatched bases: 6. This CDR3 reads CASSTYGTDNSPLHF. CDR3 coding DNA: TGTGCCAGCAGCACATACGGGACAGATAATTCACCCCTCCACTTT.

The rearrangement joins TRBV6-5 to TRBJ1-1, with unresolved D. Germline V gives CDR1 MNHEY, CDR2 SVGAGI. V shed 3 bases and J shed 1 base, with 6 bases lying between them. This CDR3 has 13 amino acids. The CDR3 nucleotides read TGTGCCAGCAGTTATACACCGAACACTGAAGCTTTCTTT. Its protein product is CASSYTPNTEAFF.

J is TRBJ1-2 and V is TRBV5-1; D might be TRBD1 (5 bases). The germline V gene has CDR1 SGHRS and CDR2 YFSETQ. Between the trimmed V and J ends, which lost 0 bases and 4 bases, there was a span of 13 bases. The CDR3 spans 15 residues. Here the CDR3 DNA reads TGCGCCAGCAGCTTGGATGTAGGGACTCGCTATGGCTACACCTTC. Its translation is CASSLDVGTRYGYTF. Full variable domain (remainder filled in from reference TRBV5-1 and TRBJ1-2): KAGVTQTPRYLIKTRGQQVTLSCSPISGHRSVSWYQQTPGQGLQFLFEYFSETQRNKGNFPGRFSGRQFSNSRSEMNVSTLELGDSALYLCASSLDVGTRYGYTFGSGTRLTVV.

The CDR3 DNA is TGTGCCAGCAGCGAGCAGGGGGCGCGGACTGAAGCTTTCTTT. It codes for CASSEQGARTEAFF. This rearrangement joins TRBV7-3 to TRBJ1-1; 8 nucleotides match TRBD1. CDR1 and CDR2 (germline): SGHTA, FQGTGA. The CDR3 loop spans 14 amino acids. V was pared by 5 bases and J by 5 bases, with 7 bases of the junction left unmatched.

The CDR3 reads CASSFPGSTDTQYF. The CDR3 nucleotides are TGTGCCAGCAGTTTCCCCGGGTCCACAGATACGCAGTATTTT. The rearrangement joins TRBV27 to TRBJ2-3; D not resolved. The germline gives CDR1 MNHEY, CDR2 SMNVEV (reference sequence). The V end was cut by 3 bases, the J end by 2 bases, with 9 bases between. The CDR3 has 14 residues.

This chain connects TRBV4-2 to TRBJ1-4, with a possible D match to TRBD1 (5 bases). The CDR3 has 16 amino acids. Germline CDR1 is LGHNA and CDR2 is YNFKEQ. Deletions cut 0 bases from V and 8 bases from J, with 16 bases between. This CDR3 reads CASSQDQRGTEEKLFF. CDR3 nucleotide sequence: TGTGCCAGCAGCCAAGATCAGCGGGGGACGGAGGAAAAACTGTTTTTT.

The chain combines TRBV30 with TRBJ1-2; 9 bases align to TRBD1. After removal of 2 bases from V and 9 bases from J, the junction contained 7 bases not matched to a gene. CDR1 and CDR2 from the germline V gene are GTSNPN and SVGIG (reference sequence). CDR3 length: 13 residues. The CDR3 region is CAWSFLGQGRYTF. CDR3 DNA: TGTGCCTGGAGTTTCTTGGGACAGGGACGCTACACCTTC.

This clone was detected once. V and J are TRBV7-3 and TRBJ2-1; a possible D gene is TRBD1 (6 bases). The CDR3 consists of 16 residues. CDR1 SGHTA and CDR2 FQGTGA come from the germline V gene. Deletions cut 3 bases from V and 0 bases from J, with 12 bases between. The CDR3 DNA reads TGTGCCAGCAGCTTGGGGACATCCAGCTCCTACAATGAGCAGTTCTTC. Protein product: CASSLGTSSSYNEQFF.

CDR3 in DNA: TGTGCCTGGAGTACAGGAACAGCAGCAAATGAAAAACTGTTTTTT. Protein: CAWSTGTAANEKLFF. V usage is TRBV30 and J usage is TRBJ1-4; D may be TRBD1 (5 bases). CDR1 is GTSNPN, CDR2 SVGIG, per germline (reference sequence). This CDR3 is built from 15 residues. The germline V and J ends were trimmed by 2 bases and 5 bases, with 15 bases remaining between them.

The rearrangement links TRBV15 to TRBJ1-4; possible D gene TRBD1, 5 bases. The CDR3 has 15 amino acids. Germline V gives CDR1 LNHNV, CDR2 YYDKDF (reference sequence). V shed 5 bases and J shed 3 bases, with 13 bases lying between them. The CDR3 loop reads CATSRGGGANEKLFF. CDR3 nucleotide sequence: TGTGCCACCAGCCGCGGTGGAGGGGCTAATGAAAAACTGTTTTTT.

The V call is TRBV7-9, the J call TRBJ2-1; a weak D match, TRBD1 (6 bases). From germline, CDR1 is SEHNR and CDR2 FQNEAQ (reference sequence). The CDR3 is made up of 16 amino acids. V lost 5 bases, J lost 4 bases, and 18 bases lay in between. CDR3 nucleotides: TGTGCCAGCAGCCTCAGGGGTGCAGGGAATTACAATGAGCAGTTCTTC. It encodes CASSLRGAGNYNEQFF.

This chain joins TRBV11-2 and TRBJ2-5; 9 bases align to TRBD2. CDR3 length: 16 amino acids. With 0 bases clipped from V and 4 bases from J, the junction kept 6 bases outside the gene matches. The germline gives CDR1 SGHAT, CDR2 FQNNGV. CDR3 sequence (DNA): TGTGCCAGCAGCTTAGATCGAGCGGGGGGTTTAGAGACCCAGTACTTC. This gives the protein CASSLDRAGGLETQYF.

The chain is built from TRBV24-1 and TRBJ2-1; TRBD2 aligns across 10 bases. Looked up from germline, CDR1 is KGHDR and CDR2 is SFDVKD. The V and J ends lost 8 bases and 4 bases, in that order; junction bases with no gene match: 13. This CDR3 contains 17 residues. The DNA of the CDR3 is TGTGCCACCACCCCCTCCGAGGCTAGCGGGAGATACAATGAGCAGTTCTTC. Translation: CATTPSEASGRYNEQFF.

The genes are TRBV7-2 and TRBJ1-1, with TRBD1 matching over 9 bases. V lost 5 bases and J lost 8; bases outside the gene matches: 6. The CDR3 loop spans 13 amino acids. CDR1 is SGHTA, CDR2 FQGNSA, per germline. The CDR3 DNA reads TGTGCCAGCAGCGTACAGGGGGCTCGGGAAGCTTTCTTT. Amino acids: CASSVQGAREAFF.

The rearrangement links TRBV27 to TRBJ1-2; maybe TRBD1 (6 bases). There are 15 residues in the CDR3. Germline CDR1 reads MNHEY; CDR2 reads SMNVEV (reference sequence). V was clipped by 4 bases and J by 4 bases, with 16 bases between them. For the CDR3, the DNA is TGTGCCAGCAGTTGGAGCGCTCAGGGGACCTATGGCTACACCTTC. Translated, it gives CASSWSAQGTYGYTF.

This clone was counted between two and nine times. The chain carries TRBV11-2 and TRBJ1-6; no firm D call. There are 16 residues in the CDR3. Looked up from germline, CDR1 is SGHAT and CDR2 is FQNNGV. V was pared by 1 base and J by 5 bases, with 12 bases between. CDR3 residues: CASSLAPGVNNSPLHF. The CDR3 DNA sequence: TGTGCCAGCAGCTTAGCTCCGGGAGTTAATAATTCACCCCTCCACTTT.

This clone was seen many times. V usage is TRBV19 and J usage is TRBJ2-1; weak D call: TRBD1 (6 bases). The germline V and J ends were trimmed by 5 bases and 4 bases, with 12 bases remaining between them. The germline V gene encodes CDR1 LNHDA and CDR2 SQIVND (reference sequence). The CDR3 length is 14 residues. CDR3 bases: TGTGCCAGTAGTCCTTGGACAGAATACAATGAGCAGTTCTTC. Its protein product is CASSPWTEYNEQFF.

This sequence joins TRBV27 and TRBJ1-2; no clear D. Trimming pared 7 bases from V and 2 bases from J, leaving 14 bases between. This CDR3 is built from 14 residues. Germline CDR1 is MNHEY and CDR2 is SMNVEV (reference sequence). CDR3 DNA: TGTGCCAGCATCTACGTCAACCCAAACTATGGCTACACCTTC. This gives the protein CASIYVNPNYGYTF.

This chain uses TRBV19 with TRBJ1-5; a weak D match, TRBD1 (6 bases). The CDR3 covers 17 residues. Per the germline V gene, CDR1 is LNHDA and CDR2 is SQIVND (reference sequence). The V end lost 1 base, the J end lost 2 bases, and 15 bases lay between the germline ends. The CDR3 is CASSIGDIRRRNQPQHF. CDR3 DNA: TGTGCCAGTAGTATAGGGGACATCCGGAGACGCAATCAGCCCCAGCATTTT.

V and J are TRBV21-1 and TRBJ2-3; the DNA was not used to check the table's D call, TRBD2. TRBV21-1 is a listed pseudogene. The CDR3 sequence is 20 residues long. The CDR3 nucleotides are TGTGCCAGCAGCAAAGCCCCCCCATCACCGGGACTAATCTTCACAGATACGCAGTATTTT. Its protein is CASSKAPPSPGLIFTDTQYF.

The chain uses TRBV9 and TRBJ1-6; no firm D call. CDR1 and CDR2 from the germline V gene are SGDLS and YYNGEE. The CDR3 consists of 13 residues. The V and J ends lost 0 bases and 5 bases respectively, with 3 bases between them. This chain's CDR3 is CASSVAHNSPLHF. The CDR3 DNA is TGTGCCAGCAGCGTAGCTCATAATTCACCCCTCCACTTT.